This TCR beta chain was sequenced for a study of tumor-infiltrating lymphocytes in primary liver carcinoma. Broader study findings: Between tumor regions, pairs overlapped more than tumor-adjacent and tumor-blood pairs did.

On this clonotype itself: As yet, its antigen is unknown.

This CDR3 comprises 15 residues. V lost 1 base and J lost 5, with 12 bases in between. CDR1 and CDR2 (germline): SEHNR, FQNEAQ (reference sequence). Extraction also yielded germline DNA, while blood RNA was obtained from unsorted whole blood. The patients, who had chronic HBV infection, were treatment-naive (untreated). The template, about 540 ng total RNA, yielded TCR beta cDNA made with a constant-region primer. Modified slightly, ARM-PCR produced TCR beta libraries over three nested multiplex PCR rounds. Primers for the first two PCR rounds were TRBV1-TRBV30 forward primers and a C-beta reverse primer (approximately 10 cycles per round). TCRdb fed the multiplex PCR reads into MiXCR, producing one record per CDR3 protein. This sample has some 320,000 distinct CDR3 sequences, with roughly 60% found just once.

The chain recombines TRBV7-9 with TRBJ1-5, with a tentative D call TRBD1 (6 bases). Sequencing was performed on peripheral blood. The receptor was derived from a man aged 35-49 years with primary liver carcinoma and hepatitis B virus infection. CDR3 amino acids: CASSLGTDNHQPQHF. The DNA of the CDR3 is TGTGCCAGCAGCTTAGGGACAGACAACCATCAGCCCCAGCATTTT.